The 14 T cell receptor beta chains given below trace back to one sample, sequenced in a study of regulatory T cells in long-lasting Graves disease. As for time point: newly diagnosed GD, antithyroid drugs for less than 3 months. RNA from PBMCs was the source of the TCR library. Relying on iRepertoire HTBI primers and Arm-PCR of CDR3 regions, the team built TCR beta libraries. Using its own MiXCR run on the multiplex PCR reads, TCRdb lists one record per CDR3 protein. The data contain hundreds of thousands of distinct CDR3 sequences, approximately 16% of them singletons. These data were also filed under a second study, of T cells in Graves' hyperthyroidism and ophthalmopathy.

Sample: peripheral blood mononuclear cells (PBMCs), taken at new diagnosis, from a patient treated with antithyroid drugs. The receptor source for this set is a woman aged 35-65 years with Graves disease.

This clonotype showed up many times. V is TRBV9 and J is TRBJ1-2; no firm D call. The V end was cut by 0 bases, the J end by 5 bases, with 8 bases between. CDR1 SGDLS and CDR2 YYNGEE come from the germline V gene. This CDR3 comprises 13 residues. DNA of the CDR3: TGTGCCAGCAGCGTAGAGGCGGATTATGGCTACACCTTC. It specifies CASSVEADYGYTF.

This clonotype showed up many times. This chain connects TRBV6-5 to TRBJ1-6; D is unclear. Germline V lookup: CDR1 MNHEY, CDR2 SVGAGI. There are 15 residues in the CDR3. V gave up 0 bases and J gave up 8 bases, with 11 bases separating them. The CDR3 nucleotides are TGTGCCAGCAGTTACTCGTACAGTAGCGATTCACCCCTCCACTTT. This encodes CASSYSYSSDSPLHF.

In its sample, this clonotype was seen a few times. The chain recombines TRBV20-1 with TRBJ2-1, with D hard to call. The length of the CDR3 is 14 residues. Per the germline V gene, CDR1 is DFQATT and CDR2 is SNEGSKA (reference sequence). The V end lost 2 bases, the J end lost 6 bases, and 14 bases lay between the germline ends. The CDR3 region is CSARFLEALNEQFF. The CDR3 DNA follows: TGCAGTGCTAGATTTCTCGAGGCTCTCAATGAGCAGTTCTTC.

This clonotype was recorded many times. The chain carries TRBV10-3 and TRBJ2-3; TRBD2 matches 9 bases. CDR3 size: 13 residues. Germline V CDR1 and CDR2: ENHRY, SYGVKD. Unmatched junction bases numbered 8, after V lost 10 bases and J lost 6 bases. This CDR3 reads CANGAGGSDTQYF. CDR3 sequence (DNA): TGTGCCAACGGGGCGGGGGGGTCGGATACGCAGTATTTT.

CDR3 sequence (DNA): TGCGCCAGCAGCTTGGACTCCGGGACAGGGGATGAAAAACTGTTTTTT. Its protein is CASSLDSGTGDEKLFF. V usage is TRBV5-1 and J usage is TRBJ1-4; 10 positions match TRBD1. Germline CDR1 reads SGHRS; CDR2 reads YFSETQ. Germline trimming cut 0 bases from V and 6 bases from J; bases unmatched to any gene: 5. This CDR3 comprises 16 residues.

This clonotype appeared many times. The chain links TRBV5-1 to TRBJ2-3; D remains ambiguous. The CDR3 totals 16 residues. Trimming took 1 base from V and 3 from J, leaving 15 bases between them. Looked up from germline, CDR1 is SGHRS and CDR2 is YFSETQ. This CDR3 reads CASSLNPRAETDTQYF. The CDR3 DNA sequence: TGCGCCAGCAGCTTGAATCCAAGGGCGGAGACAGATACGCAGTATTTT.

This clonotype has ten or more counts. The CDR3 DNA is TGCAGTGCCCCATTCATAGCGGGGGGCAGGGATGAGCAGTTCTTC. Protein sequence: CSAPFIAGGRDEQFF. V usage is TRBV20-1 and J usage is TRBJ2-1, with TRBD2 matching 10 bases. J lost 8 bases, V lost 6 bases, and 13 bases had no gene match. The CDR3 is 15 amino acids. The V gene's germline CDR1 is DFQATT and CDR2 SNEGSKA (reference sequence).

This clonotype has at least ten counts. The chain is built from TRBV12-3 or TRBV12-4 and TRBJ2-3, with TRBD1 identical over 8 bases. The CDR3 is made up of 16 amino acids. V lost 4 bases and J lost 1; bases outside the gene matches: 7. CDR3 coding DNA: TGTGCCAGCAGTTCCGGGACAGGACGGGGCACAGATACGCAGTATTTT. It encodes CASSSGTGRGTDTQYF.

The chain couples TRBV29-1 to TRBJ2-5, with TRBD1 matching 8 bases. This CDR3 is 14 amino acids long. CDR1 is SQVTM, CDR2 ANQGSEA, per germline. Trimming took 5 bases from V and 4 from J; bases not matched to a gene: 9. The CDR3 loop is CSVKRTGPGETQYF. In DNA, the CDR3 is TGCAGCGTTAAACGGACAGGGCCGGGAGAGACCCAGTACTTC.

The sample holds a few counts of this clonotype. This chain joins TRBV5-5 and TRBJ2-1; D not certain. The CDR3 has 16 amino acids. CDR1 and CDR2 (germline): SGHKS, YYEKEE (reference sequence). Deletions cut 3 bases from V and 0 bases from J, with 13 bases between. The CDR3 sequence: CASSSMTQSSYNEQFF. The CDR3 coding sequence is TGTGCCAGCAGCTCGATGACTCAAAGCTCCTACAATGAGCAGTTCTTC.

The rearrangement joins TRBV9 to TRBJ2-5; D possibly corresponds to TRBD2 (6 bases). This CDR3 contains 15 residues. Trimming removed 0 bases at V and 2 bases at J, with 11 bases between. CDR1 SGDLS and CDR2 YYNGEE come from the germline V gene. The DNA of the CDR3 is TGTGCCAGCAGCGTAGCTCTAGGAGGGCAAGAGACCCAGTACTTC. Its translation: CASSVALGGQETQYF. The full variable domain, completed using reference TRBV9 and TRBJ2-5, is DSGVTQTPKHLITATGQRVTLRCSPRSGDLSVYWYQQSLDQGLQFLIQYYNGEERAKGNILERFSAQQFPDLHSELNLSSLELGDSALYFCASSVALGGQETQYFGPGTRLLVL.

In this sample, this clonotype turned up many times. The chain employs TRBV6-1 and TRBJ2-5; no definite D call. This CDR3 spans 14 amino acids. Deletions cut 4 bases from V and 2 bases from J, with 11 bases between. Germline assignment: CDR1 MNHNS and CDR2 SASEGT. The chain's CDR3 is CASSAMDAQETQYF. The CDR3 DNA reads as TGTGCCAGCAGTGCTATGGACGCGCAAGAGACCCAGTACTTC.

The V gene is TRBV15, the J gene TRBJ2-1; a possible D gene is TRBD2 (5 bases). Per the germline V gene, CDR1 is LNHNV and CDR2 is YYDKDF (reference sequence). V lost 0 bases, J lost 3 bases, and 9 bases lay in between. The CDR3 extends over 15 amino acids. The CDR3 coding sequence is TGTGCCACCAGCAGAGATGGGAGTGACTACAATGAGCAGTTCTTC. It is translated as CATSRDGSDYNEQFF.

CDR3 sequence: CASGGAGTYGYTF. The CDR3, as DNA: TGTGCCAGCGGGGGGGCAGGGACGTATGGCTACACCTTC. J is TRBJ1-2 and V is TRBV7-2; tentative D call: TRBD1 (6 bases). Germline CDR1 is SGHTA and CDR2 is FQGNSA. The CDR3 runs 13 residues. Trimming removed 8 bases at V and 5 bases at J, with 15 bases between.